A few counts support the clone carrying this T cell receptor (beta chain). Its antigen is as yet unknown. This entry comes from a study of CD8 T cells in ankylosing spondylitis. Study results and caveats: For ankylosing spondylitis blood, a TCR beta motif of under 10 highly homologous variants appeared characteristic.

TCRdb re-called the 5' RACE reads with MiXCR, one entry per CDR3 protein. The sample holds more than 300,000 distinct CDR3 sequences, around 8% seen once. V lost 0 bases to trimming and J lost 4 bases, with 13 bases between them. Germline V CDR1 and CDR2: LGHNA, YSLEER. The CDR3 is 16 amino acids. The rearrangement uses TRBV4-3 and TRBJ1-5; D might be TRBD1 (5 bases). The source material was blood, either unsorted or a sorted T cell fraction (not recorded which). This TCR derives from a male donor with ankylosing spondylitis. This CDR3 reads CASSQDSRGENQPQHF. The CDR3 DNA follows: TGCGCCAGCAGCCAAGATAGCCGAGGGGAGAATCAGCCCCAGCATTTT.